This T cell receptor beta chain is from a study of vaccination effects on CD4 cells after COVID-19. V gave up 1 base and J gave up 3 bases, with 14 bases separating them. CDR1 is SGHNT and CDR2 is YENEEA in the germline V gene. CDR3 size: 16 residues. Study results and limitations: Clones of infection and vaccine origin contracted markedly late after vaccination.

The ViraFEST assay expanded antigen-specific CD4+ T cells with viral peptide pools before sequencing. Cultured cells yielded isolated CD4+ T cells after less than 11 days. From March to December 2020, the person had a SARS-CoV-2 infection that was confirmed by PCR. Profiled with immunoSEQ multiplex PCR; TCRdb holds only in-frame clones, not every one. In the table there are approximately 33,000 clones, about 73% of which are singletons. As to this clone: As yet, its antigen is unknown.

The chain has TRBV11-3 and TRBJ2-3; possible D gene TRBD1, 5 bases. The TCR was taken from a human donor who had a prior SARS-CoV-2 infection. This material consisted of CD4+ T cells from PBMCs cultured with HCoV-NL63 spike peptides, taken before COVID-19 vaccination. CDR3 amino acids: CASSLGVSRETDTQYF. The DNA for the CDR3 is TGTGCCAGCAGCTTAGGGGTCTCCAGGGAAACAGATACGCAGTATTTT.